This T cell receptor (beta chain) was profiled in a study of regulatory T cells in long-lasting Graves disease. The study's findings and limits: TRBV28, TRBJ1-2 and TRBJ2-5 were segments that persistent disease favored.

Germline lookup yields CDR1 MNHNS and CDR2 SASEGT. This CDR3 spans 13 amino acids. The germline V and J ends were trimmed by 6 bases and 6 bases, with 11 bases remaining between them. Time point of the sample: persistent/refractory GD, antithyroid drugs over 5 years with positive TRAb. From RNA extracted from PBMCs, the TCR library was made. An endocrinology department located in Xi'an, China, was where the patients came from. In building TCR beta libraries, iRepertoire HTBI primers were used together with Arm-PCR of CDR3 regions. Using its own MiXCR run on the multiplex PCR reads, TCRdb lists one record per CDR3 protein. The sample includes about 470,000 distinct CDR3 sequences, less than 25% seen only once; the top ten take approximately 8%. Regarding this clonotype: Antigen: not known. A much bigger clone sits one base away, suggesting this may be a read error.

The sample was peripheral blood mononuclear cells (PBMCs), taken when the disease was refractory, from a patient treated with antithyroid drugs. The TCR was taken from a female donor with Graves disease. The chain has TRBV6-1 and TRBJ2-2, with D perhaps TRBD1 (6 bases). The CDR3 reads CASSFNRAGELFF. The CDR3, as DNA: TGTGCCAGCAGCTTCAACAGGGCCGGGGAGCTGTTTTTT.